What follows are 10 T cell receptor beta chains derived from one specimen sequenced in a study of spatial heterogeneity in lung cancer. Each CDR3 protein gets one entry after TCRdb re-called the 5' RACE reads with MiXCR. The table includes about 70,000 distinct CDR3 sequences, 8% to 9.5% detected once. Sample time point: blood at routine non-recurrence follow-up after resection. The sample consisted of PBMCs, taken at follow-up. The receptor set was obtained from a female donor with early-stage non-small cell lung cancer.

The table lists this clonotype with many counts. The CDR3 DNA sequence: TGTGCCAGCAGTTCGGGGTGGGGAAACTATGGCTACACCTTC. Translating gives CASSSGWGNYGYTF. The chain carries TRBV27 and TRBJ1-2; D is ambiguous. Germline V gene sequence: CDR1 MNHEY, CDR2 SMNVEV (reference sequence). The CDR3 covers 14 residues. V gave up 4 bases and J gave up 2 bases, with 11 bases separating them.

This clonotype was found many times. The junction departs from the called germline gene at one end, perhaps through a read error. V and J are TRBV5-1 and TRBJ2-3; unclear D gene. CDR1 is SGHRS and CDR2 is YFSETQ in the germline V gene. This CDR3 has 11 amino acids. CDR3 sequence (DNA): TGTGCCAGCAGCTTAGGAGATACGCAGTATTTT. As protein: CASSLGDTQYF.

This clonotype was recorded at least ten times. V is TRBV10-3 and J is TRBJ2-7; the match to TRBD2 covers 8 bases. The V segment lost 6 bases and the J segment 0 bases; nucleotides outside the gene matches: 1. The germline CDR1 and CDR2 sequences are ENHRY and SYGVKD. The CDR3 consists of 13 residues. The CDR3 loop reads CAISRGGSYEQYF. The CDR3 DNA follows: TGTGCCATCAGCCGGGGGGGCTCCTACGAGCAGTACTTC.

Only a few counts were recorded for this clonotype. This rearrangement joins TRBV28 to TRBJ2-5; TRBD1 agrees at 7 bases. J gave up 4 bases and V 6 bases, and 11 bases lay outside the gene matches. CDR1 and CDR2 from the germline V gene are MDHEN and SYDVKM. The CDR3 totals 15 residues. CDR3 in amino acids: CASSPGTVKAETQYF. Written as DNA, the CDR3 is TGTGCCAGCAGCCCCGGGACAGTGAAGGCAGAGACCCAGTACTTC.

In this sample, this clonotype turned up many times. The chain has TRBV14 and TRBJ2-3, with 8 bases that match TRBD1. From germline, CDR1 is SGHDN and CDR2 FVKESK. The V and J ends lost 4 bases and 0 bases, in that order; junction bases with no gene match: 3. This CDR3 contains 15 residues. The DNA for the CDR3 is TGTGCCAGCAGCCGGACAGGGATGAGCACAGATACGCAGTATTTT. Its translation is CASSRTGMSTDTQYF.

This clonotype was detected only a few times. The chain carries TRBV9 and TRBJ2-7; D may be TRBD2 (5 bases). CDR1 and CDR2 from the germline V gene are SGDLS and YYNGEE. Trimming stripped 5 bases from V and 6 bases from J, with 18 bases between. The CDR3 has 14 amino acids. The CDR3 region has the DNA TGTGCCAGCAGGGAGGACTCCACCGGAGGCGAGCAGTACTTC. It yields the protein CASREDSTGGEQYF. The variable domain in full, with the rest retrieved from reference TRBV9 and TRBJ2-7, is DSGVTQTPKHLITATGQRVTLRCSPRSGDLSVYWYQQSLDQGLQFLIQYYNGEERAKGNILERFSAQQFPDLHSELNLSSLELGDSALYFCASREDSTGGEQYFGPGTRLTVT.

This clonotype rates as medium-sized. The CDR3 nucleotides read TGTGCCACCCGGGACAGGAGGGATGAAAAACTGTTTTTT. The encoded protein is CATRDRRDEKLFF. This chain uses TRBV19 with TRBJ1-4; 8 bases agree with TRBD1. This CDR3 comprises 13 residues. Per germline, CDR1 LNHDA and CDR2 SQIVND (reference sequence). V dropped 10 bases and J dropped 6; count of bases not matched to a gene: 7.

This clonotype has at least ten counts. This chain uses TRBV7-6 with TRBJ2-1; tentatively, D is TRBD2 (5 bases). V lost 5 bases, J lost 6 bases, and 8 bases lay in between. The CDR3 contains 12 residues. From germline, CDR1 is SGHVS and CDR2 FNYEAQ. CDR3: CASSLSGNEQFF. The DNA of the CDR3 is TGTGCCAGCAGCCTAAGCGGCAATGAGCAGTTCTTC.

This clonotype has at least ten counts. The rearrangement uses TRBV29-1 and TRBJ1-3; D not certain. Trimming stripped 6 bases from V and 1 base from J, with 7 bases between. CDR3 length: 12 residues. Germline V gene lookup returns CDR1 SQVTM and CDR2 ANQGSEA. CDR3 protein: CSVTDSGNTIYF. In DNA, the CDR3 is TGCAGCGTGACCGATTCTGGAAACACCATATATTTT. Full variable domain (remainder filled in from reference TRBV29-1 and TRBJ1-3): SAVISQKPSRDICQRGTSLTIQCQVDSQVTMMFWYRQQPGQSLTLIATANQGSEATYESGFVIDKFPISRPNLTFSTLTVSNMSPEDSSIYLCSVTDSGNTIYFGEGSWLTVV.

This clonotype has at least ten counts. The CDR3 spells CASSDYLFSYNEQFF. The CDR3 DNA follows: TGTGCCAGCAGTGACTATCTTTTCTCCTACAATGAGCAGTTCTTC. The chain has TRBV2 and TRBJ2-1; D ambiguous. The CDR3 is 15 residues long. CDR1 is SNHLY, CDR2 FYNNEI, per germline. With 3 bases removed from V and 0 bases from J, the gap between germline ends came to 9 bases.